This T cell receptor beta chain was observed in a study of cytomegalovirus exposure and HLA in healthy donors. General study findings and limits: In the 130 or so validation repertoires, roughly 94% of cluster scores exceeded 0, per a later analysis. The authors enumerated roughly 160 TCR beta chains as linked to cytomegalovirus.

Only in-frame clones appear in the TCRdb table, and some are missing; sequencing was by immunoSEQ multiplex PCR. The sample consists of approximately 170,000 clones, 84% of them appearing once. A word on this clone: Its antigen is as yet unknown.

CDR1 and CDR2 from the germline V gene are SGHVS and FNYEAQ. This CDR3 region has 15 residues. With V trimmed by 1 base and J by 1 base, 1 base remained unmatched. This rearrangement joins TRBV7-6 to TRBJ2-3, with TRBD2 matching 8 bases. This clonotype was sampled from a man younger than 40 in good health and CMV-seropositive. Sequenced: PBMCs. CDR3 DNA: TGTGCCAGCAGCTTAGAGCGGGGGCGCACAGATACGCAGTATTTT. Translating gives CASSLERGRTDTQYF. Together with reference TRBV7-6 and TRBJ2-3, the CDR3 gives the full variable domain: GAGVSQSPRYKVTKRGQDVALRCDPISGHVSLYWYRQALGQGPEFLTYFNYEAQQDKSGLPNDRFSAERPEGSISTLTIQRTEQRDSAMYRCASSLERGRTDTQYFGPGTRLTVL.